The 31 T cell receptor beta chains below were found in one sample sequenced in a study of blood T cell repertoires in COVID-19. The protocol was immunoSEQ multiplex PCR, while the TCRdb copy is restricted to in-frame clones and leaves out a portion. The data contain some 170,000 clones, 82% of them singletons. Sequencing was performed on peripheral blood. These receptors all stem from a woman in her 70s with acute or convalescent COVID-19.

V is TRBV28 and J is TRBJ1-5, with D possibly matching TRBD1 (6 bases). This CDR3 has 19 residues. In germline, CDR1 is MDHEN, CDR2 SYDVKM. The V gene lost 2 bases and the J gene lost 4 bases, with 24 bases spanning the gap. The CDR3 loop is CASSLIFFGTSYLNQPQHF. The CDR3 region has the DNA TGTGCCAGCAGTTTAATATTCTTCGGGACAAGCTATCTTAATCAGCCCCAGCATTTT.

The chain recombines TRBV6-1 with TRBJ1-2; no clear D. Germline values: CDR1 MNHNS, CDR2 SASEGT. Trimming shortened V by 4 bases and J by 3 bases, and 18 bases separated the two germline ends. This CDR3 has 16 residues. CDR3 sequence reads: CASSVGEGGWYYGYTF. CDR3 sequence (DNA): TGTGCCAGCAGTGTAGGCGAGGGCGGATGGTACTATGGCTACACCTTC.

This clone was detected only once. This chain uses TRBV7-9 with TRBJ1-1; D is undetermined. Trimming removed 6 bases at V and 3 bases at J, with 14 bases between. CDR1 is SEHNR and CDR2 is FQNEAQ in the germline V gene (reference sequence). The CDR3 runs to 14 residues. DNA of the CDR3: TGTGCCAGCAGTAAAGAATACGGGGACACTGAAGCTTTCTTT. Amino acids: CASSKEYGDTEAFF.

The gene calls are TRBV4-3 and TRBJ1-2; 8 bases fit TRBD1. The germline gives CDR1 LGHNA, CDR2 YSLEER. The junction had 10 bases not matched to a gene; V was cut back by 4 bases and J by 3 bases. This CDR3 contains 16 residues. CDR3 nucleotides: TGCGCCAGCAGCCTCACGGGGACAGGCATTGACTATGGCTACACCTTC. Translating gives CASSLTGTGIDYGYTF.

The genes are TRBV5-1 and TRBJ2-3; TRBD2 is a possible D gene (5 bases). Trimming left V 0 bases short and J 7 bases short, with 9 bases between. CDR3 length: 13 amino acids. CDR1 and CDR2 from the germline V gene are SGHRS and YFSETQ. Written as DNA, the CDR3 is TGCGCCAGCAGCTTGGATTCGGGGTATACGCAGTATTTT. This encodes CASSLDSGYTQYF.

This clone was detected once. The sample holds other DNA sequences that translate to the same CDR3. The chain is built from TRBV10-3 and TRBJ1-1; weak D call: TRBD1 (6 bases). The V gene's germline CDR1 is ENHRY and CDR2 SYGVKD. Trimming removed 3 bases at V and 1 base at J, with 9 bases between. This CDR3 has 14 residues. The CDR3 reads CAISERGSNTEAFF. The CDR3 coding sequence is TGTGCCATCAGTGAAAGGGGGTCGAACACTGAAGCTTTCTTT.

This clone appeared a few times. This chain uses TRBV25-1 with TRBJ1-1; 7 bases agree with TRBD1. This CDR3 comprises 12 residues. The V gene's germline CDR1 is MGHDK and CDR2 SYGVNS. Trimming at V came to 6 bases and at J to 11 bases, leaving 9 bases not matched to a gene. CDR3 residues: CASSSHRGAAFF. CDR3 nucleotides: TGTGCCAGCAGCAGTCACAGGGGCGCTGCTTTCTTT.

The chain carries TRBV4-1 and TRBJ2-4; the D is unclear. The germline V gene has CDR1 MGHRA and CDR2 YSYEKL. The CDR3 is 17 residues long. Trimming left V 2 bases short and J 0 bases short, with 14 bases between. CDR3: CASSQLMNVLAKNIQYF. In nucleotides, the CDR3 is TGCGCCAGCAGCCAACTAATGAACGTACTAGCCAAAAACATTCAGTACTTC.

The V gene is TRBV5-5, the J gene TRBJ2-4; D possibly corresponds to TRBD2 (6 bases). CDR1 and CDR2 from the germline V gene are SGHKS and YYEKEE (reference sequence). The V and J ends lost 0 bases and 0 bases respectively, with 13 bases between them. This CDR3 is 17 amino acids long. In nucleotides, the CDR3 is TGTGCCAGCAGCTTGGCAGGGTGGGGGGTAGCCAAAAACATTCAGTACTTC. Protein sequence: CASSLAGWGVAKNIQYF.

CDR3 residues: CASSFNANYGYTF. DNA for the CDR3: TGTGCCAGCAGTTTCAATGCGAACTATGGCTACACCTTC. This chain joins TRBV12-3 or TRBV12-4 and TRBJ1-2; D uncertain. The V end lost 3 bases, the J end lost 2 bases, and 7 bases lay between the germline ends. This CDR3 is 13 amino acids long.

The chain carries TRBV20-1 and TRBJ2-1; TRBD2 aligns across 10 bases. The CDR3 totals 15 residues. The germline V gene has CDR1 DFQATT and CDR2 SNEGSKA (reference sequence). The ends lost 3 bases at V and 8 bases at J; junction bases unmatched: 10. The CDR3 nucleotides read TGCAGTGCTAGTAGTCGGACTAGCGGCCGCGATGAGCAGTTCTTC. This encodes CSASSRTSGRDEQFF.

This clone was seen only a few times. The chain has TRBV5-3 and TRBJ1-5; no clear D gene. TRBV5-3 is identified as an open reading frame with a role that is uncertain. This CDR3 has 16 amino acids. Trimming stripped 0 bases from V and 0 bases from J, with 10 bases between. CDR3 in DNA: TGTGCCAGAAGCTTGGAGGAGTATCATAGCAATCAGCCCCAGCATTTT. Amino acid sequence: CARSLEEYHSNQPQHF.

The chain employs TRBV28 and TRBJ2-3; 9 nucleotides match TRBD1. Trimming cost V 2 bases and J 2 bases; bases outside gene matches: 2. Germline V gives CDR1 MDHEN, CDR2 SYDVKM. The CDR3 sequence is 15 residues long. CDR3: CASSLGQGITDTQYF. CDR3 nucleotides: TGTGCCAGCAGTTTAGGACAGGGGATCACAGATACGCAGTATTTT. Using reference TRBV28 and TRBJ2-3 for the parts outside the CDR3, the full variable domain is DVKVTQSSRYLVKRTGEKVFLECVQDMDHENMFWYRQDPGLGLRLIYFSYDVKMKEKGDIPEGYSVSREKKERFSLILESASTNQTSMYLCASSLGQGITDTQYFGPGTRLTVL.

This sequence joins TRBV23-1 and TRBJ2-5; no definite D call. TRBV23-1 is labeled an ORF, and its function is uncertain. V dropped 7 bases and J dropped 3 bases, with 9 bases sitting between them. The CDR3 loop spans 12 amino acids. CDR3 DNA sequence: TGCGCCAGCACGTGGCCTGAAGAGACCCAGTACTTC. Protein product: CASTWPEETQYF.

This clone is a singleton in its sample. The V call is TRBV9, the J call TRBJ1-6; D remains ambiguous. Germline CDR1 reads SGDLS; CDR2 reads YYNGEE. With 0 bases removed from V and 6 bases from J, the gap between germline ends came to 13 bases. The CDR3 sequence is 16 residues long. CDR3 DNA: TGTGCCAGCAGCGTAGAGCCCACGCGGGTTAATTCACCCCTCCACTTT. Amino acids: CASSVEPTRVNSPLHF.

This chain uses TRBV10-3 with TRBJ2-7, with 8 bases fitting TRBD2. Germline assignment: CDR1 ENHRY and CDR2 SYGVKD. J lost 3 bases, V lost 6 bases, and 7 bases had no gene match. CDR3 size: 14 residues. The CDR3 bases are TGTGCCATCAGACCGGGACTAGACATCTACGAGCAGTACTTC. This gives the protein CAIRPGLDIYEQYF.

The J gene is TRBJ2-7, the V gene TRBV11-2; 7 bases match TRBD1. Germline-derived CDR1 and CDR2 are SGHAT and FQNNGV. This CDR3 has 13 amino acids. V lost 5 bases to trimming and J lost 6 bases; unmatched junction nucleotides: 7. CDR3 protein: CASSQTGVGEQYF. The DNA for the CDR3 is TGTGCCAGCAGCCAAACAGGGGTAGGCGAGCAGTACTTC. The full variable domain, its missing parts supplied by reference TRBV11-2 and TRBJ2-7, is EAGVAQSPRYKIIEKRQSVAFWCNPISGHATLYWYQQILGQGPKLLIQFQNNGVVDDSQLPKDRFSAERLKGVDSTLKIQPAKLEDSAVYLCASSQTGVGEQYFGPGTRLTVT.

V gene TRBV27 combines with J gene TRBJ2-3, with 11 bases matching TRBD1. The ends lost 9 bases at V and 5 bases at J; junction bases unmatched: 19. CDR1 and CDR2 from the germline V gene are MNHEY and SMNVEV (reference sequence). CDR3 length equals 18 residues. Written as DNA, the CDR3 is TGTGCCAGTGGGCGATGGACAGGGGGCGGACTATGGGGAGATACGCAGTATTTT. Its protein product is CASGRWTGGGLWGDTQYF.

The genes are TRBV20-1 and TRBJ2-3, with D perhaps matching TRBD1 (7 bases). The CDR3 length is 11 residues. Germline V gives CDR1 DFQATT, CDR2 SNEGSKA (reference sequence). Here the CDR3 DNA reads TGCACCAGGGGGGACACAGATACGCAGTATTTT. Translating it yields CTRGDTDTQYF.

The rearrangement uses TRBV7-2 and TRBJ1-2, with D uncertain. The CDR3 sequence is 13 residues long. Trimming shortened V by 0 bases and J by 9 bases, and 11 bases separated the two germline ends. CDR1 is SGHTA, CDR2 FQGNSA, per germline. CDR3 sequence reads: CASSLATAGSYTF. The DNA of the CDR3 is TGTGCCAGCAGCTTAGCAACGGCGGGCAGCTACACCTTC.

The chain combines TRBV19 with TRBJ1-1; possibly TRBD1 for D (6 bases). Looked up from germline, CDR1 is LNHDA and CDR2 is SQIVND (reference sequence). This CDR3 has 13 amino acids. Between the trimmed V and J ends, which lost 8 bases and 9 bases, there was a span of 19 bases. The CDR3 region has the DNA TGTGCCAGTGGTAACAGGGACCGGACAAAAGCTTTCTTT. Amino acids: CASGNRDRTKAFF.

The CDR3 region is CASRSEGQAANSPLHF. The CDR3 DNA reads TGTGCCAGCAGATCAGAGGGACAGGCGGCTAATTCACCCCTCCACTTT. The genes are TRBV6-4 and TRBJ1-6, with 8 bases fitting TRBD1. V was clipped by 6 bases and J by 6 bases; unmatched bases: 10. CDR3 size: 16 residues. CDR1 is MRHNA, CDR2 SNTAGT, per germline.

For the CDR3, the DNA is TGTGCCACCAGCAGAGGGGGACTTAGCGGGGGTTCCGCAGATACGCAGTATTTT. Protein: CATSRGGLSGGSADTQYF. V gene TRBV15 combines with J gene TRBJ2-3; 9 bases match TRBD2. This CDR3 has 18 amino acids. J gave up 4 bases and V 1 base, and 12 bases lay outside the gene matches. Germline V CDR1 and CDR2: LNHNV, YYDKDF (reference sequence). Looking up the rest from reference TRBV15 and TRBJ2-3 gives the full variable domain: DAMVIQNPRYQVTQFGKPVTLSCSQTLNHNVMYWYQQKSSQAPKLLFHYYDKDFNNEADTPDNFQSRRPNTSFCFLDIRSPGLGDTAMYLCATSRGGLSGGSADTQYFGPGTRLTVL.

About this clone itself: This CDR3 is also generated by other DNA sequences in the sample. V and J are TRBV7-2 and TRBJ2-3; 8 bases are shared with TRBD2. CDR1 is SGHTA, CDR2 FQGNSA, per germline. The CDR3 length is 14 residues. V gave up 5 bases and J gave up 0 bases; unmatched junction bases: 1. Here the CDR3 reads CASSRGGSTDTQYF. In DNA form, the CDR3 reads TGTGCCAGCAGCCGGGGGGGTAGCACAGATACGCAGTATTTT.

The gene calls are TRBV6-5 and TRBJ2-4, with a tentative D call TRBD1 (5 bases). CDR1 MNHEY and CDR2 SVGAGI come from the germline V gene. V shed 4 bases and J shed 9 bases, with 13 bases lying between them. The CDR3 loop spans 13 amino acids. The CDR3 spells CASSSPDSGIQYF. The CDR3, as DNA: TGTGCCAGCAGTTCCCCCGACAGTGGCATTCAGTACTTC.

The rearrangement links TRBV19 to TRBJ1-6; a weak D match, TRBD1 (6 bases). Germline assignment: CDR1 LNHDA and CDR2 SQIVND (reference sequence). There are 14 residues in the CDR3. V was clipped by 3 bases and J by 7 bases, with 10 bases between them. The CDR3 DNA reads as TGTGCCAGTAGTATCACAGGGACAAATTCACCCCTCCACTTT. This sequence encodes CASSITGTNSPLHF.

Of note for this clone: Germline is not matched at one junction end, which may reflect a read error. The CDR3 region is CQTGAGNTIYF. CDR3 nucleotides: TGCCAAACAGGGGCTGGAAACACCATATATTTT. The chain joins TRBV28 to TRBJ1-3; TRBD1 agrees at 7 bases. Germline-derived CDR1 and CDR2 are MDHEN and SYDVKM. This CDR3 has 11 amino acids.

The chain's CDR3 is CASSQETGLTDPANTEAFF. The CDR3 nucleotides are TGCGCCAGCAGCCAGGAGACAGGGCTGACAGACCCGGCGAACACTGAAGCTTTCTTT. The genes are TRBV4-1 and TRBJ1-1, with TRBD1 matching over 7 bases. This CDR3 has 19 residues. Germline CDR1 MGHRA, CDR2 YSYEKL. Trimming took 3 bases from V and 1 from J; bases not matched to a gene: 17.

The chain couples TRBV18 to TRBJ2-7; 10 nucleotides agree with TRBD1. CDR3 length: 15 residues. With 0 bases clipped from V and 4 bases from J, the junction kept 3 bases outside the gene matches. The germline CDR1 and CDR2 sequences are KGHSH and LQKENI. CDR3 protein: CASSPPGQGRYEQYF. CDR3 nucleotides: TGTGCCAGCTCACCACCGGGACAGGGGAGGTACGAGCAGTACTTC.

V usage is TRBV12-3 or TRBV12-4 and J usage is TRBJ1-1; weak D call: TRBD1 (6 bases). This CDR3 spans 13 amino acids. Trimming took off 6 bases at V and 6 bases at J, with 14 bases between the two ends. For the CDR3, the DNA is TGTGCCAGCAGGCGGGGGGCGGTCGCTGAAGCTTTCTTT. This codes for CASRRGAVAEAFF.

V gene TRBV20-1 combines with J gene TRBJ1-1, with TRBD1 as a possible D gene (6 bases). The CDR3 length is 13 residues. CDR1 is DFQATT, CDR2 SNEGSKA, per germline (reference sequence). Between the trimmed V and J ends, which lost 3 bases and 1 base, there was a span of 9 bases. The CDR3 sequence is CSASWDTNTEAFF. CDR3 nucleotide sequence: TGCAGTGCTAGTTGGGACACGAACACTGAAGCTTTCTTT.